This T cell receptor beta chain was sequenced in a study of T cell repertoires in cytomegalovirus infection. In TCRdb, the reads were re-called with MiXCR into one record per CDR3 protein. The repertoire holds approximately 180,000 distinct CDR3 sequences, around 20% seen once, with roughly 2.9% in the top ten. The length of the CDR3 is 13 residues. In germline, CDR1 is SGHRS, CDR2 YFSETQ. The junction had 6 bases not matched to a gene; V was cut back by 4 bases and J by 6 bases. General study results and limits: Using cumulative public TCR beta family frequency, the authors identified those who carried CMV together with the relevant HLA. It was HLA-C-restricted CMV-specific TCR beta clonotypes that dominated the response ex vivo.

The table lists this clonotype with a few counts. Its antigen is not identified. The clonotype comes from a human donor in good health (CMV status not recorded). Some clones in this sample may be carry-over from other donors' samples. V and J are TRBV5-1 and TRBJ1-1, with TRBD1 matching over 7 bases. Source material: PBMCs. Here the CDR3 reads CASSHDRVAEAFF. In DNA, the CDR3 is TGCGCCAGCAGCCACGACAGGGTGGCTGAAGCTTTCTTT.